This section outlines one T cell receptor (beta chain) sequence together with its context. The antigen is unknown. Germline CDR1 is SNHLY and CDR2 is FYNNEI. CDR3 length equals 13 residues. V lost 7 bases and J 0 bases, leaving 8 bases between the germline ends. These data belong to a study of blood T cells in healthy people across ages. Next came a second PCR, run for about 6 to 12 cycles, which used a sample-barcoded 5' primer along with a J-beta primer mix. Per-sample output comprised a minimum of 2.5 million paired-end reads containing CDR3. A single record per CDR3 protein comes from TCRdb applying MiXCR to the 5' RACE reads. The sample has about 1 million distinct CDR3 sequences, around 45% seen once. Whole-study findings and limits: Observed TCR beta diversity per million T cells went down as age went up. This fall followed a roughly linear course with age.

Source material: blood. The rearrangement links TRBV2 to TRBJ2-3; D is uncertain. This receptor was taken from a woman aged 55-75 years in good health. CDR3 in amino acids: CASKAGSTDTQYF. In DNA form, the CDR3 reads TGTGCCAGCAAGGCAGGTAGCACAGATACGCAGTATTTT.